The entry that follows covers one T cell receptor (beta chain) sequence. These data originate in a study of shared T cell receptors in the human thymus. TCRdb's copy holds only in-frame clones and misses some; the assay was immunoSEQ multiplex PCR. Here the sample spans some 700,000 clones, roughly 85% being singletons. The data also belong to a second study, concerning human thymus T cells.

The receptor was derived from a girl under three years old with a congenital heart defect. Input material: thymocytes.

DNA of the CDR3: TGCGCCAGCAGCGAGACAGGGGACAGCAATCAGCCCCAGCATTTT. It yields the protein CASSETGDSNQPQHF. This chain connects TRBV5-1 to TRBJ1-5; 8 nucleotides agree with TRBD1. V lost 4 bases and J lost 1; bases outside the gene matches: 4. Per germline, CDR1 SGHRS and CDR2 YFSETQ. The CDR3 length is 15 residues.